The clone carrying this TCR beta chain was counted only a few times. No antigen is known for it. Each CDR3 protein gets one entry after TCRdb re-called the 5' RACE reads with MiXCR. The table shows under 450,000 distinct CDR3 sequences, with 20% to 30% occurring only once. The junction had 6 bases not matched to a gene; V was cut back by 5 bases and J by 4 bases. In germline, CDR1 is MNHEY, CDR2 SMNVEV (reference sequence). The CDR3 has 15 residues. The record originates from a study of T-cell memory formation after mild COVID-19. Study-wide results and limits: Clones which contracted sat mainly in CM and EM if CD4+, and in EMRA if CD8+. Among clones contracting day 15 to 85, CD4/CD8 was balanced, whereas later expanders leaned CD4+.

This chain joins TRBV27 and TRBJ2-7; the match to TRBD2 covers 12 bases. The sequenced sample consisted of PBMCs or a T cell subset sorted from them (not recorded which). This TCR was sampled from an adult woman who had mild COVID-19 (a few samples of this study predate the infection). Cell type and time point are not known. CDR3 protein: CASSIRLAGDYEQYF. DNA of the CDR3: TGTGCCAGCAGTATACGACTAGCGGGAGATTACGAGCAGTACTTC.